This T cell receptor (beta chain) was observed in a study of CD8+ T cells in alopecia areata. General observations from the study: Amid tofacitinib therapy, many expanded lesional clones stayed present in scalp and blood.

A note on this clone: Its antigen is not known.

Extracted RNA was reverse transcribed into cDNA, the sequencing template. This table comes from immunoSEQ multiplex PCR, and its TCRdb copy is limited to in-frame clones, with some not included. The data contain roughly 180,000 clones, around half of them singletons. The germline CDR1 and CDR2 sequences are GTSNPN and SVGIG (reference sequence). V shed 0 bases and J shed 7 bases, with 9 bases lying between them. The CDR3 runs 13 residues. Treatment described: oral pan-JAK inhibitor, 5-10 mg twice daily. The clonotype originates from a human donor with alopecia areata. The material sequenced was CD8+ T cells sorted from blood, taken at week 24, from a patient treated with tofacitinib. The V gene is TRBV30, the J gene TRBJ1-4; the D is unclear. In DNA form, the CDR3 reads TGTGCCTGGAGTGTAGTGGGGAGTGAAAAACTGTTTTTT. It codes for CAWSVVGSEKLFF.